This T cell receptor (beta chain) comes out of a study of blood T cell repertoires in COVID-19. Study background: Whether acute or convalescent, the COVID-19 samples came from the United States, Italy and Spain. PBMCs, B-cell-depleted T cells, or T cells were the source of the cDNA or gDNA that made up the material.

Sequencing was performed with immunoSEQ multiplex PCR; in TCRdb, only in-frame clones are kept and a portion is missing. The sample contains roughly 220,000 clones, approximately 84% of which appear only once. V shed 8 bases, J shed 3 bases, and the junction held 8 bases outside the gene matches. The CDR3 spans 14 residues. The germline gives CDR1 MNHEY, CDR2 SMNVEV (reference sequence). Sequenced input: peripheral blood. This TCR derives from a woman aged 55-69 years with acute or convalescent COVID-19. This chain connects TRBV27 to TRBJ1-1; the match to TRBD1 covers 8 bases. In nucleotides, the CDR3 is TGTGCCAGCCAGGGGGCGTTTGTCGACACTGAAGCTTTCTTT. The encoded protein is CASQGAFVDTEAFF.